The 22 T cell receptor beta chains presented below share a single source sample, sequenced in a study of Ad26.COV2.S vaccination and SARS-CoV-2 variants (dated by TCRdb to the early 2020s). The treatment or condition label, read with the paper, signifies: some 19 received Ad26.COV2.S at low or high dose, single or two shots; 5 received placebo; per-sample allocation not given. Repertoires of vaccine and placebo recipients were sequenced from samples collected on day 63 after the first injection. Receptor libraries were prepared by the immunoSEQ multiplex PCR assay. The immuneACCESS repertoire file appears here via TCRdb, limited to in-frame rearrangements. These files lack a portion of the clones; in checked studies, under half of the deficit traces to unresolved V genes, and the cause of the others is not known. For this sample there are 300,000 to 500,000 clones; about nine tenths appear just once. The ten top clones hold 3.5% of the sample.

Sequencing was performed on peripheral blood, taken in a trial of Ad26.COV2.S vaccine versus placebo. These receptors originate from a person between 18 and 60 years old who received the Ad26.COV2.S COVID-19 vaccine or a placebo.

The chain combines TRBV7-6 with TRBJ1-6; no clear D gene. With 5 bases removed from V and 8 bases from J, the gap between germline ends came to 16 bases. CDR1 is SGHVS and CDR2 is FNYEAQ in the germline V gene. The CDR3 consists of 15 residues. The CDR3 DNA reads as TGTGCCAGCAGCCGAATAGGAGCCGAGGATTCACCCCTCCACTTT. Protein sequence: CASSRIGAEDSPLHF.

V usage is TRBV27 and J usage is TRBJ1-2, with 10 bases that match TRBD1. The J segment lost 7 bases and the V segment lost 6 bases, leaving 5 bases of the junction unmatched. This CDR3 comprises 13 residues. CDR1 is MNHEY and CDR2 is SMNVEV in the germline V gene (reference sequence). The CDR3 DNA is TGTGCCAGCAGAATGACAGGGGGCGTTGGCTACACCTTC. It encodes CASRMTGGVGYTF.

This chain uses TRBV7-2 with TRBJ1-6; 10 nucleotides match TRBD1. The CDR3 runs 15 residues. CDR1 and CDR2 from the germline V gene are SGHTA and FQGNSA. V was clipped by 1 base and J by 13 bases; unmatched bases: 7. The CDR3 DNA reads as TGTGCCAGCAGCTTAGGGGACAGGGGAATTCATCCCCTCCACTTT. Amino acids: CASSLGDRGIHPLHF.

Only one count was recorded for this clone. V usage is TRBV19 and J usage is TRBJ1-5, with TRBD1 as a possible D gene (6 bases). This CDR3 contains 18 residues. V lost 4 bases, J lost 2 bases, and 21 bases lay in between. Germline V CDR1 and CDR2: LNHDA, SQIVND (reference sequence). CDR3 loop: CASSSEGEVFFGNQPQHF. In DNA form, the CDR3 reads TGTGCCAGTAGTAGCGAGGGGGAGGTCTTTTTTGGCAATCAGCCCCAGCATTTT.

This clone was counted only a few times. The chain is built from TRBV28 and TRBJ1-2, with D maybe TRBD1 (6 bases). Germline V CDR1 and CDR2: MDHEN, SYDVKM. This CDR3 spans 15 amino acids. The germline V and J ends were trimmed by 3 bases and 6 bases, with 17 bases remaining between them. The CDR3 reads CASSFQSGGADGYTF. The CDR3 nucleotides read TGTGCCAGCAGTTTCCAGTCTGGGGGGGCGGATGGCTACACCTTC.

The chain employs TRBV6-1 and TRBJ2-1, with a possible D match to TRBD1 (6 bases). The CDR3 is made up of 16 amino acids. Germline CDR1 is MNHNS and CDR2 is SASEGT. V was shortened by 4 bases and J by 4 bases, with 17 bases between the two germline ends. CDR3 DNA: TGTGCCAGCAGTGGAATAGGGGCAGGGGCATACAATGAGCAGTTCTTC. Amino acids: CASSGIGAGAYNEQFF.

This clone appeared a few times. The chain employs TRBV7-9 and TRBJ2-1, with TRBD2 identical over 7 bases. The CDR3 consists of 18 residues. The junction had 12 bases not matched to a gene; V was cut back by 4 bases and J by 0 bases. Germline CDR1 and CDR2: SEHNR and FQNEAQ (reference sequence). The CDR3 DNA is TGTGCCAGCAGCTCACTCAGGACTAGGCTCCCCTCCTACAATGAGCAGTTCTTC. Its protein product is CASSSLRTRLPSYNEQFF.

The rearrangement links TRBV29-1 to TRBJ2-1, with D possibly TRBD2 on 5 matching bases. V shed 4 bases and J shed 9 bases, with 10 bases lying between them. The germline gives CDR1 SQVTM, CDR2 ANQGSEA. The CDR3 loop spans 11 amino acids. CDR3 bases: TGCAGCGTTGTGTACGGAGGTGAGCAGTTCTTC. Amino acids: CSVVYGGEQFF.

Notes on this clone: The same CDR3 can be traced to other DNA sequences in this sample. V and J are TRBV7-2 and TRBJ2-3; no definite D call. V gave up 2 bases and J gave up 2 bases, with 2 bases separating them. The CDR3 is 12 residues long. The germline gives CDR1 SGHTA, CDR2 FQGNSA. CDR3 sequence: CASSLYTDTQYF. The CDR3 coding sequence is TGTGCCAGCAGCTTATACACAGATACGCAGTATTTT.

The chain joins TRBV11-2 to TRBJ2-1; the match to TRBD2 covers 14 bases. With 4 bases clipped from V and 4 bases from J, the junction kept 12 bases outside the gene matches. This CDR3 region has 19 residues. CDR1 is SGHAT and CDR2 is FQNNGV in the germline V gene. The chain's CDR3 is CASSSGLAGARVEYNEQFF. The CDR3 DNA reads as TGTGCCAGCAGCTCGGGACTAGCGGGAGCCCGAGTCGAGTACAATGAGCAGTTCTTC. Full variable domain (outside the CDR3, taken from reference TRBV11-2 and TRBJ2-1): EAGVAQSPRYKIIEKRQSVAFWCNPISGHATLYWYQQILGQGPKLLIQFQNNGVVDDSQLPKDRFSAERLKGVDSTLKIQPAKLEDSAVYLCASSSGLAGARVEYNEQFFGPGTRLTVL.

The chain links TRBV5-4 to TRBJ2-2; 9 nucleotides match TRBD1. This CDR3 is built from 13 residues. The junction had 7 bases not matched to a gene; V was cut back by 4 bases and J by 12 bases. From germline, CDR1 is SGHNT and CDR2 YYREEE (reference sequence). CDR3 sequence reads: CASSPKGTGKLFF. The CDR3 nucleotides are TGTGCCAGCAGCCCCAAGGGGACAGGGAAGCTGTTTTTT.

The chain uses TRBV2 and TRBJ2-7; D tentatively fits TRBD1 or TRBD2 (5 bases each). Germline V gene lookup returns CDR1 SNHLY and CDR2 FYNNEI. The V end lost 2 bases, the J end lost 2 bases, and 10 bases lay between the germline ends. CDR3 length: 14 residues. The CDR3 DNA reads as TGTGCCAGCAGTGAACAGGGACGCACCTACGAGCAGTACTTC. Its protein product is CASSEQGRTYEQYF.

The V and J genes are TRBV5-4 and TRBJ2-1; D may be TRBD1 (6 bases). V was trimmed by 3 bases and J by 4 bases, leaving 14 bases between them. Germline V gives CDR1 SGHNT, CDR2 YYREEE (reference sequence). The CDR3 has 15 amino acids. In DNA form, the CDR3 reads TGTGCCAGCAGCTCGCCGGGACAAGAATACAATGAGCAGTTCTTC. Its translation is CASSSPGQEYNEQFF.

V usage is TRBV6-5 and J usage is TRBJ1-2, with 10 bases fitting TRBD1. In germline, CDR1 is MNHEY, CDR2 SVGAGI. V lost 7 bases to trimming and J lost 6 bases; unmatched junction nucleotides: 11. This CDR3 contains 15 residues. This CDR3 reads CASNPRTGGSDGYTF. The CDR3 DNA follows: TGTGCCAGCAACCCCCGGACAGGGGGTAGTGATGGCTACACCTTC.

This clone was picked up one time. The V and J genes are TRBV4-3 and TRBJ2-3; D gene uncertain. The germline V gene encodes CDR1 LGHNA and CDR2 YSLEER. This CDR3 has 14 amino acids. V lost 1 base and J lost 3, with 8 bases in between. The CDR3 DNA sequence: TGCGCCAGCAGCCAAGGGGATTCGACAGATACGCAGTATTTT. It specifies CASSQGDSTDTQYF.

This rearrangement joins TRBV5-1 to TRBJ1-4; D remains unclear. The CDR3 is made up of 14 amino acids. V was cut by 0 bases and J by 4 bases, with 7 bases left in between. Germline CDR1 is SGHRS and CDR2 is YFSETQ. CDR3 protein: CASSLGQLNEKLFF. The CDR3 coding sequence is TGCGCCAGCAGCTTGGGACAACTTAATGAAAAACTGTTTTTT.

This chain connects TRBV3-1 (or the pseudogene TRBV3-2) to TRBJ2-7; D remains ambiguous. The germline gives CDR1 LGHDT, CDR2 YNNKEL (reference sequence). The CDR3 covers 13 residues. V was shortened by 3 bases and J by 0 bases, with 6 bases between the two germline ends. The CDR3 protein is CASSQARSYEQYF. CDR3 DNA sequence: TGTGCCAGCAGCCAGGCCCGCTCCTACGAGCAGTACTTC.

The chain joins TRBV7-8 to TRBJ2-7; possibly TRBD2 for D (5 bases). CDR3 length: 15 amino acids. Trimming stripped 0 bases from V and 0 bases from J, with 9 bases between. CDR1 is SGHVS, CDR2 FQNEAQ, per germline. DNA of the CDR3: TGTGCCAGCAGCTTAGCGCTACTAGACTCCTACGAGCAGTACTTC. This gives the protein CASSLALLDSYEQYF. The whole variable domain, filled in from reference TRBV7-8 and TRBJ2-7, reads GAGVSQSPRYKVAKRGQDVALRCDPISGHVSLFWYQQALGQGPEFLTYFQNEAQLDKSGLPSDRFFAERPEGSVSTLKIQRTQQEDSAVYLCASSLALLDSYEQYFGPGTRLTVT.

This clone has only one observation. The V gene is TRBV19, the J gene TRBJ2-1; 8 nucleotides agree with TRBD1. V dropped 8 bases and J dropped 7; count of bases not matched to a gene: 10. The CDR3 runs to 14 residues. Germline V gene sequence: CDR1 LNHDA, CDR2 SQIVND (reference sequence). The CDR3 DNA follows: TGTGCCAGTGACGACAGGGGATTAATGAATGAGCAGTTCTTC. This codes for CASDDRGLMNEQFF.

The chain joins TRBV11-2 to TRBJ2-2; TRBD1 matches at 8 bases. The V segment lost 5 bases and the J segment 5 bases; nucleotides outside the gene matches: 4. Per the germline V gene, CDR1 is SGHAT and CDR2 is FQNNGV. The CDR3 has 14 amino acids. CDR3 nucleotides: TGTGCCAGCAGCCTAAACAGGGGGACCGGGGAGCTGTTTTTT. Protein sequence: CASSLNRGTGELFF.

The rearrangement links TRBV11-2 to TRBJ1-1; tentative D call: TRBD1 (6 bases). The CDR3 runs 15 residues. Germline V gene lookup returns CDR1 SGHAT and CDR2 FQNNGV. Trimming took 5 bases from V and 4 from J, leaving 17 bases between them. The DNA for the CDR3 is TGTGCCAGCAGCCAGGGAGGGAGAGGGGGCACTGAAGCTTTCTTT. Its protein product is CASSQGGRGGTEAFF.

V and J are TRBV10-1 and TRBJ2-3; unclear D gene. The germline V gene encodes CDR1 WNHNN and CDR2 SYGVQD (reference sequence). Trimming cost V 0 bases and J 9 bases, with 7 bases left between them. This CDR3 is 12 amino acids long. The CDR3 bases are TGCGCCAGCAGTGAGTCCGACTTGACGCAGTATTTT. It codes for CASSESDLTQYF.